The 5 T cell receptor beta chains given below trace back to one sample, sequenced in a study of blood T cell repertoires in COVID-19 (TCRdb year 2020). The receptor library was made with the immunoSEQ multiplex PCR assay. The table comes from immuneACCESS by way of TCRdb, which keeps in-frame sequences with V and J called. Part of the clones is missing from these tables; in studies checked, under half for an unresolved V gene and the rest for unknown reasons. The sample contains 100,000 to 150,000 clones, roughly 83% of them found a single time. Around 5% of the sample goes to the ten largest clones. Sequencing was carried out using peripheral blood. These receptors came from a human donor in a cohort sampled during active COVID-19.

The CDR3 reads CASIWKSDRGVGQETQYF. The CDR3 region has the DNA TGTGCCAGTATATGGAAATCGGACAGGGGAGTCGGGCAAGAGACCCAGTACTTC. The chain carries TRBV19 and TRBJ2-5, with TRBD1 matching 9 bases. CDR1 and CDR2 from the germline V gene are LNHDA and SQIVND (reference sequence). The junction had 17 bases not matched to a gene; V was cut back by 7 bases and J by 2 bases. This CDR3 contains 18 residues.

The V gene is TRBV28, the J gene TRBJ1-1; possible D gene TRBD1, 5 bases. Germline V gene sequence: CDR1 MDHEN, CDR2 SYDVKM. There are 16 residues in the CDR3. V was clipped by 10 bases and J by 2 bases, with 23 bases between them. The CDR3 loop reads CATIVPFGHRNTEAFF. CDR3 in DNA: TGTGCCACCATTGTGCCTTTTGGACACCGTAACACTGAAGCTTTCTTT.

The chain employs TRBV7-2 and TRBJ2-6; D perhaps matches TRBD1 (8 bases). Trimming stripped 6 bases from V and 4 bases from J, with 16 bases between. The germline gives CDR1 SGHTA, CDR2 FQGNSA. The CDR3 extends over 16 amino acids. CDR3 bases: TGTGCCAGCAGATTAACAGGGGGGGCCGGGGCCAACGTCCTGACTTTC. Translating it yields CASRLTGGAGANVLTF. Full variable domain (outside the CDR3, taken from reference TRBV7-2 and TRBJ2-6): GAGVSQSPSNKVTEKGKDVELRCDPISGHTALYWYRQSLGQGLEFLIYFQGNSAPDKSGLPSDRFSAERTGGSVSTLTIQRTQQEDSAVYLCASRLTGGAGANVLTFGAGSRLTVL.

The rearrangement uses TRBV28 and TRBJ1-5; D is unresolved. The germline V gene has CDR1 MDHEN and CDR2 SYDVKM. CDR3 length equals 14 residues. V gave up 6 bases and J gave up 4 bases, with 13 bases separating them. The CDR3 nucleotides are TGTGCCAGCAGCCCACTGGACTCTAATCAGCCCCAGCATTTT. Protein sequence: CASSPLDSNQPQHF.

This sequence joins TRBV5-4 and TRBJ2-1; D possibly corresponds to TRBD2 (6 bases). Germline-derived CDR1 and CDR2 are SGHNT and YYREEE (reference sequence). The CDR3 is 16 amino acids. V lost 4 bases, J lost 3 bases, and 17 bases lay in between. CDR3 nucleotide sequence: TGTGCCAGCAGCCCCGTAGCGGAGAAGGTCTACAATGAGCAGTTCTTC. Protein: CASSPVAEKVYNEQFF.